The 7 T cell receptor beta chains in this list originate from one sample, sequenced in a study of glioma-infiltrating T cells (dated by TCRdb to about 2016). Sequencer: Illumina MiSeq. TCR alpha and beta CDR3 regions were amplified with the iRepertoire nested amplicon-rescue multiplex PCR (arm-PCR) platform from RNA. TCRdb trimmed public reads at Q25 via fastp, called clones via MiXCR and kept in-frame beta chains. Every distinct CDR3 protein forms one entry, paired with its most common genes and DNA. In this sample the table shows about 89,000 distinct CDR3 sequences, 20% to 25% of which occur a single time. The ten largest clones capture 6.7% of the sample. The sequencing input was glioma tissue, nonneoplastic brain tissue, or PBMCs (not recorded which). All receptors derive from a human donor with low-grade glioma or glioblastoma, undergoing nonglioma brain surgery, or in good health (not recorded which).

This clonotype appeared many times. The J gene is TRBJ1-2, the V gene TRBV29-1; D not resolved. The V gene's germline CDR1 is SQVTM and CDR2 ANQGSEA. The CDR3 has 12 amino acids. Deletions cut 5 bases from V and 8 bases from J, with 15 bases between. This CDR3 is CSVRMRVGGYTF. In DNA form, the CDR3 reads TGCAGCGTTCGAATGCGGGTTGGGGGCTACACCTTC. The full variable domain, its missing parts supplied by reference TRBV29-1 and TRBJ1-2, is SAVISQKPSRDICQRGTSLTIQCQVDSQVTMMFWYRQQPGQSLTLIATANQGSEATYESGFVIDKFPISRPNLTFSTLTVSNMSPEDSSIYLCSVRMRVGGYTFGSGTRLTVV.

Worth noting for this clonotype: One base away lies a much larger clone, so this may be a sequencing read error. The chain recombines TRBV2 with TRBJ2-1; 7 bases map to TRBD1. The germline gives CDR1 SNHLY, CDR2 FYNNEI. Trimming took 7 bases from V and 4 from J; bases not matched to a gene: 7. The CDR3 has 14 residues. The CDR3 DNA reads as TGTGCCAGCAAAGGACAGGTTCTTTACAATGAGCAGTTCTTC. This codes for CASKGQVLYNEQFF.

This clonotype occurred a few times. The CDR3 is CASSWGTSGTDTQYF. CDR3 nucleotides: TGCGCCAGCAGTTGGGGGACTAGCGGCACAGATACGCAGTATTTT. This chain uses TRBV10-1 with TRBJ2-3; 10 bases fit TRBD2. CDR3 length equals 15 residues. Germline CDR1 is WNHNN and CDR2 is SYGVQD (reference sequence). Losses at the gene ends were 5 bases for V and 1 base for J; bases not matched to a gene: 3.

This clonotype was detected many times. The CDR3 spells CSVDYGSYEQYF. CDR3 nucleotide sequence: TGCAGCGTTGACTACGGCTCCTACGAGCAGTACTTC. The gene calls are TRBV29-1 and TRBJ2-7; no firm D call. V was trimmed by 3 bases and J by 0 bases, leaving 6 bases between them. The CDR3 has 12 residues. Germline lookup yields CDR1 SQVTM and CDR2 ANQGSEA.

This clonotype has a count of ten or more. V gene TRBV12-3 or TRBV12-4 combines with J gene TRBJ1-5; D possibly corresponds to TRBD1 (5 bases). The length of the CDR3 is 15 residues. V was shortened by 2 bases and J by 7 bases, with 15 bases between the two germline ends. Written as DNA, the CDR3 is TGTGCCAGCAGTTTAAGTTCAGGGCAACGGCAGCCCCAGCATTTT. This translates into CASSLSSGQRQPQHF.

As regards this clonotype: A much larger clone lies one base from this, so it may be a read error. The rearrangement uses TRBV9 and TRBJ1-5, with D hard to call. There are 14 residues in the CDR3. From germline, CDR1 is SGDLS and CDR2 YYNGEE. The CDR3 DNA is TGTGCCAGAAGCGTAGACTTAGGCAATCAGCCCCAGCATTTT. This sequence encodes CARSVDLGNQPQHF. Variable domain in full (rest from reference TRBV9 and TRBJ1-5): DSGVTQTPKHLITATGQRVTLRCSPRSGDLSVYWYQQSLDQGLQFLIQYYNGEERAKGNILERFSAQQFPDLHSELNLSSLELGDSALYFCARSVDLGNQPQHFGDGTRLSIL.

The chain is built from TRBV11-3 and TRBJ2-3; TRBD2 agrees at 8 bases. In germline, CDR1 is SGHNT, CDR2 YENEEA. CDR3 length: 15 residues. Trimming cost V 5 bases and J 3 bases; bases outside gene matches: 7. CDR3 amino acids: CASSPGGALTDTQYF. The CDR3 DNA follows: TGTGCCAGCAGCCCCGGGGGGGCCCTGACAGATACGCAGTATTTT.